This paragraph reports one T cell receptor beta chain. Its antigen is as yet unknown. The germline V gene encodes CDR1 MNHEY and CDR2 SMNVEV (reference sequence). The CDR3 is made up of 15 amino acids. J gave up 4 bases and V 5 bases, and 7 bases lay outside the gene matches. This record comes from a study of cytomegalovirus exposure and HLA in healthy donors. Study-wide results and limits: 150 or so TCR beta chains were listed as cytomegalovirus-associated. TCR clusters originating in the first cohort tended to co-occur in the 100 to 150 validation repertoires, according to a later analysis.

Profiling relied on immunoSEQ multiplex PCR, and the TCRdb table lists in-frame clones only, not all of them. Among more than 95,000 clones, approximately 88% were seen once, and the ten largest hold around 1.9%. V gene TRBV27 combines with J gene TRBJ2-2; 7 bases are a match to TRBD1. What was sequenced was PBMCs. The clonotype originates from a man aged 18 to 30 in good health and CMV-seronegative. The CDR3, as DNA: TGTGCCAGCAGTACCCACAGGGGTGGCACCGGGGAGCTGTTTTTT. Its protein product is CASSTHRGGTGELFF.